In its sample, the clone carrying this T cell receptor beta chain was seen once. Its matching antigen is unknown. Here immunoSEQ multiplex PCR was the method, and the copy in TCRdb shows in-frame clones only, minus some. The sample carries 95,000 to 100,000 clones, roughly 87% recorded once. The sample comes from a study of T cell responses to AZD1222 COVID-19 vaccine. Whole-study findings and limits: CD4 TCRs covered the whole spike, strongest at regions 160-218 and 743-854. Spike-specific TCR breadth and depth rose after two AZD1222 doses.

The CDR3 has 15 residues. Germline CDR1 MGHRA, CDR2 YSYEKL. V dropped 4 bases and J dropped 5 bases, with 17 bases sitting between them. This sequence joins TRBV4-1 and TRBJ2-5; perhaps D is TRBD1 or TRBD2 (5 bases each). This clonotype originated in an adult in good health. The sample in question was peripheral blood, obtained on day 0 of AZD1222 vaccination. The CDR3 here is CASSPEDSGRETQYF. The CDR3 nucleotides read TGCGCCAGCAGCCCGGAAGACAGCGGCCGGGAGACCCAGTACTTC.